This TCR beta chain was sequenced during a study of early T cells in non-severe SARS-CoV-2 infection. The wider study: Sequencing of unsorted whole blood was done on bulk RNA, leaving chains unpaired. General study points: Using VDJdb, the matching emphasized anti-spike CD8 responses while missing private and CD4 specificities.

Unique molecular identifiers were added to individual cDNA molecules. TCRdb reprocessed the 5' RACE reads via MiXCR and lists one record per CDR3 protein. This sample has under 35,000 distinct CDR3 sequences, with about 4.9% found just once. This clonotype was seen at least ten times. Its antigen is not identified. Germline V lookup: CDR1 MNHEY, CDR2 SVGEGT. V was trimmed by 1 base and J by 5 bases, leaving 8 bases between them. CDR3 length: 13 residues. Sequencing was done on a sample of whole blood. The sequence derives from an adult who was a healthcare worker with PCR-confirmed SARS-CoV-2 infection or an uninfected control (not recorded which). The rearrangement joins TRBV6-2 or TRBV6-3 to TRBJ2-5, with D unclear. In DNA, the CDR3 is TGTGCCAGCAGTTACTTGCCTCGGGAGACCCAGTACTTC. Translated, it gives CASSYLPRETQYF.